This T cell receptor (beta chain) was identified in a study of T cells in Graves' hyperthyroidism and ophthalmopathy. Broader study findings: Ophthalmopathy stood apart from stable hyperthyroidism in a 13 V-J model.

On this clonotype itself: The target antigen is unknown.

RNA transcripts were the template for amplifying TCR beta CDR3 regions. When the TCR CDR3 underwent first-round RT-PCR, the HTBI primer set was used. Each CDR3 protein gets one entry after TCRdb re-called the multiplex PCR reads with MiXCR. The sample carries approximately 48,000 distinct CDR3 sequences, around half recorded once. Germline-derived CDR1 and CDR2 are DFQATT and SNEGSKA (reference sequence). Trimming removed 7 bases from V and 13 bases from J; junction bases left unmatched: 8. CDR3 length: 12 residues. The sequencing input was peripheral blood or thyroid tissue (not recorded which). The genes are TRBV20-1 and TRBJ2-5, with TRBD2 matching 14 bases. This sequence originates from a woman between 50 and 59 years old with Graves' hyperthyroidism. The CDR3 reads CSVQTSGRAVYF. The CDR3 bases are TGCAGTGTCCAGACTAGCGGGAGGGCCGTGTACTTC.